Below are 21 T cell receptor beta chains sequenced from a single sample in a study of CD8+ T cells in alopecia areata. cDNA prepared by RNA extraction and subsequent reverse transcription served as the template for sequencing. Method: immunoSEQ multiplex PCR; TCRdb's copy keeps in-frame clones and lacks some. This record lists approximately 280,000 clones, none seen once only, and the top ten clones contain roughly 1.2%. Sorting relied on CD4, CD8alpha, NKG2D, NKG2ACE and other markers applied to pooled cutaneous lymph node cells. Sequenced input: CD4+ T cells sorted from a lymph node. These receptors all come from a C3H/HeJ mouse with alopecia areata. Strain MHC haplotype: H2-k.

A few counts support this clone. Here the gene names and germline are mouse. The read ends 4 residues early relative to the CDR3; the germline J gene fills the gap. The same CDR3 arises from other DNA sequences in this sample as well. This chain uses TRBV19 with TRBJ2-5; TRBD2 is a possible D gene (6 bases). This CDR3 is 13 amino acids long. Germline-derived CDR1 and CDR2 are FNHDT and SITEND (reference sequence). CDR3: CASSIPGEDTQYF. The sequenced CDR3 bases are TGTGCCAGCAGTATTCCTGGGGAAGAC.

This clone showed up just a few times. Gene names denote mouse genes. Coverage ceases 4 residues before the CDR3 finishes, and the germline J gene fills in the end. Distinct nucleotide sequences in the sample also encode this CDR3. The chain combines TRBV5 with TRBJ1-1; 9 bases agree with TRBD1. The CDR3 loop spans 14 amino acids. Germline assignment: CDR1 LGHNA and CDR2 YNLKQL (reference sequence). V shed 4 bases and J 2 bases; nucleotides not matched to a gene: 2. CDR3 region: CASSPDRGNTEVFF. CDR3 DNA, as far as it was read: TGTGCCAGCAGCCCGGACAGGGGTAACACA.

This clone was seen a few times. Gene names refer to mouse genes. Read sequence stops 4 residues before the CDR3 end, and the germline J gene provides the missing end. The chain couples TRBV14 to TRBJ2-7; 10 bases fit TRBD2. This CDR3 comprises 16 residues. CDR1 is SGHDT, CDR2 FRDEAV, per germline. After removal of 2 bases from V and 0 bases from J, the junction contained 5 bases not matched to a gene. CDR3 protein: CASSFPSGGASYEQYF. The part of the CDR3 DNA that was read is TGTGCCAGCAGTTTTCCATCTGGGGGGGCCTCCTAT.

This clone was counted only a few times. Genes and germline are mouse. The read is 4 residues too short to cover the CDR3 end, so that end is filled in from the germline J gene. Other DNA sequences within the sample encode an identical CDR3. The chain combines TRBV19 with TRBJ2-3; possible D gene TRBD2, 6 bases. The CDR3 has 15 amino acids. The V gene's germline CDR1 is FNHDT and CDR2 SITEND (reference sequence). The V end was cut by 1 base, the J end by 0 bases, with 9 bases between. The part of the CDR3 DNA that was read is TGTGCCAGCAGTATACCCTGGGGTAGTGCAGAA. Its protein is CASSIPWGSAE. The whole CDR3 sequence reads CASSIPWGSAETLYF.

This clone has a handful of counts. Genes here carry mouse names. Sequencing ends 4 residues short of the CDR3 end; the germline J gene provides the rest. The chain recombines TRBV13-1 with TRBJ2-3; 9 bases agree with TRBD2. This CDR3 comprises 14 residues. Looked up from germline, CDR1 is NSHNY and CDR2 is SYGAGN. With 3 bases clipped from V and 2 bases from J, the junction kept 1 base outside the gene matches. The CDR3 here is CASSAGGVAETLYF. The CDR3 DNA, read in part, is TGTGCCAGCAGTGCTGGGGGGGTTGCAGAA.

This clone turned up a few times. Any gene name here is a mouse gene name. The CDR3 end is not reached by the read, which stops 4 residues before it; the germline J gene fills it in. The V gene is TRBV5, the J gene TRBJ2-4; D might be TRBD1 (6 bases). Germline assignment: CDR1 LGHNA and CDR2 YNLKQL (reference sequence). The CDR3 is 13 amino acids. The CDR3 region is CASSQGTVNTLYF. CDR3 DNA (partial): TGTGCCAGCAGCCAAGGGACAGTGAAC.

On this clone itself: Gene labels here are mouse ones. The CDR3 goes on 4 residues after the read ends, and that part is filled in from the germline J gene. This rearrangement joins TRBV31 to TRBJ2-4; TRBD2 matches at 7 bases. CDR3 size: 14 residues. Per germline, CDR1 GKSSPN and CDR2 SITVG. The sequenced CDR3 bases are TGTGCCTGGAGTCCTGGGGGTGGTGCAAAC. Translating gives CAWSPGGGAN. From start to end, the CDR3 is CAWSPGGGANTLYF.

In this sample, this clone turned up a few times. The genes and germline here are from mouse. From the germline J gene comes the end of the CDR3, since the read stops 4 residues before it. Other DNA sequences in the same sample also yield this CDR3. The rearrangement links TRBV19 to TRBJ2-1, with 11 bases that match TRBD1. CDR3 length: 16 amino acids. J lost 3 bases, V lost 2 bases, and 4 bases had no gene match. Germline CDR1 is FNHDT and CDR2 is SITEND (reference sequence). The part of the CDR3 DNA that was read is TGTGCCAGCAGTATCGGGGGGACAGGGGGCTATGCT. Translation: CASSIGGTGGYA. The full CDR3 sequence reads CASSIGGTGGYAEQFF.

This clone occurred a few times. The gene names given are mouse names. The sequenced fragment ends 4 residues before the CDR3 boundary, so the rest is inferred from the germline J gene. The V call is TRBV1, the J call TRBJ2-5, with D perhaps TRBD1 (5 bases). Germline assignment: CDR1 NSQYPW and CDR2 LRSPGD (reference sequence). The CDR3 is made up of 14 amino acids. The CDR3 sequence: CTCSAESGKDTQYF. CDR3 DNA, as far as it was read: TGCACCTGCAGTGCAGAGTCAGGGAAAGAC.

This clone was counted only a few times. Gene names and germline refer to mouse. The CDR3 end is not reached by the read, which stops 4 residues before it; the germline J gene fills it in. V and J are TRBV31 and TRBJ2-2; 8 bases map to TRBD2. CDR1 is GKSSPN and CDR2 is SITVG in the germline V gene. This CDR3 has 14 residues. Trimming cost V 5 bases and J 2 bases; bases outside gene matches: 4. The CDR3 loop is CAWEAGGNTGQLYF. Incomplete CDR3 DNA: TGTGCCTGGGAGGCTGGGGGGAACACCGGG.

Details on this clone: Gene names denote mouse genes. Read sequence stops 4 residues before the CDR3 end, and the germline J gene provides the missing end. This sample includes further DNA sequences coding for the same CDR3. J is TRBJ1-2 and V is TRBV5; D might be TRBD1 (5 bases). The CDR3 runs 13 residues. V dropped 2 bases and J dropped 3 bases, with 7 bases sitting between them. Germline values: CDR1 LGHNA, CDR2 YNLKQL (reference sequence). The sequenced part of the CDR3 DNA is TGTGCCAGCAGCCAACAGGGAGACTCC. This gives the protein CASSQQGDS. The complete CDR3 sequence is CASSQQGDSDYTF.

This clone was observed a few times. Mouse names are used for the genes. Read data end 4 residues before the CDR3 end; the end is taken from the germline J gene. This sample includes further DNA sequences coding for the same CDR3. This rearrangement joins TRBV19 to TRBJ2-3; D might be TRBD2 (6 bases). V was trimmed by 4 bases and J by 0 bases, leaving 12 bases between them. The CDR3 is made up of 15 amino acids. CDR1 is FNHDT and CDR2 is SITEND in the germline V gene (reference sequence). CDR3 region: CASSPLGTSAETLYF. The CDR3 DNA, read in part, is TGTGCCAGCAGTCCTCTGGGGACTAGTGCAGAA.

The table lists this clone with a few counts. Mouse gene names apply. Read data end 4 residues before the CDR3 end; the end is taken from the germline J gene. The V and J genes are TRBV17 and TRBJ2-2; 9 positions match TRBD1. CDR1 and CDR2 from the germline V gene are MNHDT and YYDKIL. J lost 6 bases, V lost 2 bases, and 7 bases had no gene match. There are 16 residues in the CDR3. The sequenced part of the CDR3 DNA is TGTGCTAGCAGTAGAATCCGGGACAGGGAGTCCGGG. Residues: CASSRIRDRESG. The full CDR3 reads CASSRIRDRESGQLYF. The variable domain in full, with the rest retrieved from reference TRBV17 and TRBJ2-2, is DTTVKQNPRYKLARVGKPVNLICSQTMNHDTMYWYQKKPNQAPKLLLFYYDKILNREADTFEKFQSSRPNNSFCSLYIGSAGLEYSAMYLCASSRIRDRESGQLYFGEGSKLTVL.

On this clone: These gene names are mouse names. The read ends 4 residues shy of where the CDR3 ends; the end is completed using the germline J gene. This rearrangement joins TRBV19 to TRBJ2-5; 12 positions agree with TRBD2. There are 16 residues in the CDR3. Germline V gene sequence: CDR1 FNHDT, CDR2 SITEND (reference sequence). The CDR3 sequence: CASSTLRLGGLDTQYF. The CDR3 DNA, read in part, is TGTGCCAGCAGTACTCTTCGACTGGGGGGGCTAGAC.

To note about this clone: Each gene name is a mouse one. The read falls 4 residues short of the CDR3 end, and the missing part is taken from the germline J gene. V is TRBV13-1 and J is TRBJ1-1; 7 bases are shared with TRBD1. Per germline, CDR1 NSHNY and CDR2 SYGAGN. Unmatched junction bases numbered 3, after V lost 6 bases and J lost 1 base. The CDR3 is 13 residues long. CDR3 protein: CASKTGRNTEVFF. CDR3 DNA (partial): TGTGCCAGCAAGACAGGGAGGAACACA.

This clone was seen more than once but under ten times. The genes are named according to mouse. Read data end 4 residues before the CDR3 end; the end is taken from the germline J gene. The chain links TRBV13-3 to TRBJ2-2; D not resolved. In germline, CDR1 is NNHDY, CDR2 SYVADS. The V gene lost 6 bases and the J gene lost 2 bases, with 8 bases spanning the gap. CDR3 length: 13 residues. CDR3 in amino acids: CASTTPNTGQLYF. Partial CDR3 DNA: TGTGCCAGCACGACTCCGAACACCGGG. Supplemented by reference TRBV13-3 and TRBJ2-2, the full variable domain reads EAAVTQSPRSKVAVTGGKVTLSCHQTNNHDYMYWYRQDTGHGLRLIHYSYVADSTEKGDIPDGYKASRPSQENFSLILELASLSQTAVYFCASTTPNTGQLYFGEGSKLTVL.

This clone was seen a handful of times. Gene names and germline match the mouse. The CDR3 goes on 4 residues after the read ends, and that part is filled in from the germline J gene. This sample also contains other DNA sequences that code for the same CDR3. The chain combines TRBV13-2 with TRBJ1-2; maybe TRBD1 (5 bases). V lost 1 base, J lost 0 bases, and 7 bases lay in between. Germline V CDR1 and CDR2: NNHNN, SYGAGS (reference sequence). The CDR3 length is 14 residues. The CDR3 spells CASGDRGTNSDYTF. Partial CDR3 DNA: TGTGCCAGCGGTGATAGGGGAACAAACTCC.

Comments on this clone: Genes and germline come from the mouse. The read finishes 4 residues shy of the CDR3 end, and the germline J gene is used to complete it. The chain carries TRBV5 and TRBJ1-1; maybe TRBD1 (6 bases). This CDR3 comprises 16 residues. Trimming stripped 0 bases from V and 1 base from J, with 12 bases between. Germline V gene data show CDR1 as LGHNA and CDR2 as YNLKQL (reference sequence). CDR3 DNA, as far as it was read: TGTGCCAGCAGCCAAGATCGGGGGGCATTAAACACA. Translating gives CASSQDRGALNT. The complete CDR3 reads CASSQDRGALNTEVFF.

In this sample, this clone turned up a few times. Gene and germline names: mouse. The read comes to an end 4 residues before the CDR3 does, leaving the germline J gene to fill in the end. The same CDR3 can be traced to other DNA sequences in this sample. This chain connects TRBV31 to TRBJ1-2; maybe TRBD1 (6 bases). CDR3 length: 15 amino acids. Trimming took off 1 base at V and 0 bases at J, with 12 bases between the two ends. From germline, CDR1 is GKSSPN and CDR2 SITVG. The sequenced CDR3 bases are TGTGCCTGGAGTCCGCCGGGACACCCAAACTCC. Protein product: CAWSPPGHPNS. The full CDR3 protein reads CAWSPPGHPNSDYTF.

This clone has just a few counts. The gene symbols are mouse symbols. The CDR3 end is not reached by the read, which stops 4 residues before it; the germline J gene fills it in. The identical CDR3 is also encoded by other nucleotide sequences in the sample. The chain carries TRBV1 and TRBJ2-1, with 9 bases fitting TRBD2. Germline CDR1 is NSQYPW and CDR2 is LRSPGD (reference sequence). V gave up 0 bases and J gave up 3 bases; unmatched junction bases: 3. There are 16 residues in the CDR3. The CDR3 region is CTCSADWGGAYAEQFF. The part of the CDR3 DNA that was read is TGCACCTGCAGTGCAGACTGGGGGGGAGCCTATGCT.

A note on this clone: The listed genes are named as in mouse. The CDR3 loop is CAWSLTRGNTGQLYF. The part of the CDR3 DNA that was read is TGTGCCTGGAGTCTCACAAGGGGGAACACCGGG. The chain carries TRBV31 and TRBJ2-2; perhaps TRBD1 as D (6 bases). The CDR3 end is not reached by the read, which stops 4 residues before it; the germline J gene fills it in. Germline values: CDR1 GKSSPN, CDR2 SITVG. This CDR3 has 15 amino acids. With 0 bases removed from V and 2 bases from J, the gap between germline ends came to 10 bases.